One sample yielded the 21 T cell receptor beta chains listed below, sequenced in a study of CD4 T cells in relation to SARS-CoV-2 and coronaviruses. Using immunoSEQ multiplex PCR, the repertoire was profiled, and TCRdb retains in-frame clones only, with some absent. The sample includes 38,000 or so clones, around four fifths of them seen just once. Antigens of these TCRs are unknown. What was sequenced was memory CD4+ T cells from PBMCs, cultured in vitro. All receptors derive from an adult with COVID-19.

CDR3 amino acids: CASSLARGQETQYF. The CDR3 DNA is TGTGCCAGCAGTTTAGCCCGGGGGCAAGAGACCCAGTACTTC. This chain joins TRBV28 and TRBJ2-5, with a possible D match to TRBD2 (6 bases). The CDR3 is made up of 14 amino acids. Per germline, CDR1 MDHEN and CDR2 SYDVKM. V was shortened by 2 bases and J by 2 bases, with 9 bases between the two germline ends.

In this sample, this clone turned up once. The V and J genes are TRBV3-1 (or the pseudogene TRBV3-2) and TRBJ2-2, with 13 bases matching TRBD2. The V segment lost 8 bases and the J segment 6 bases; nucleotides outside the gene matches: 6. The CDR3 loop spans 15 amino acids. CDR1 is LGHDT, CDR2 YNNKEL, per germline (reference sequence). The CDR3 loop is CASGLAGVEAGELFF. CDR3 in DNA: TGTGCCAGCGGACTAGCGGGAGTCGAGGCCGGGGAGCTGTTTTTT.

This chain links TRBV3-1 (or the pseudogene TRBV3-2) with TRBJ2-2, with unresolved D. The ends were cut back, 4 bases at V and 6 bases at J, with 12 bases in the middle. This CDR3 has 14 amino acids. Germline assignment: CDR1 LGHDT and CDR2 YNNKEL (reference sequence). The chain's CDR3 is CASSPALVSGELFF. In nucleotides, the CDR3 is TGTGCCAGCAGCCCGGCCCTAGTATCCGGGGAGCTGTTTTTT.

This CDR3 is CAWSEGADQPQHF. The CDR3 region has the DNA TGTGCCTGGAGTGAGGGGGCCGATCAGCCCCAGCATTTT. This sequence joins TRBV30 and TRBJ1-5, with TRBD1 matching 7 bases. V lost 1 base and J lost 5; bases outside the gene matches: 2. The CDR3 loop spans 13 amino acids. Germline CDR1 and CDR2: GTSNPN and SVGIG (reference sequence). The complete variable domain, with remaining parts taken from reference TRBV30 and TRBJ1-5, reads SQTIHQWPATLVQPVGSPLSLECTVEGTSNPNLYWYRQAAGRGLQLLFYSVGIGQISSEVPQNLSASRPQDRQFILSSKKLLLSDSGFYLCAWSEGADQPQHFGDGTRLSIL.

The V call is TRBV25-1, the J call TRBJ1-4; possible D gene TRBD1, 6 bases. Germline-derived CDR1 and CDR2 are MGHDK and SYGVNS. The V and J ends lost 6 bases and 8 bases respectively, with 16 bases between them. There are 14 residues in the CDR3. CDR3 nucleotide sequence: TGTGCCAGCAGAGGGGGACTTCCAGGGGAAAAACTGTTTTTT. Protein product: CASRGGLPGEKLFF.

The V gene is TRBV12-3 or TRBV12-4, the J gene TRBJ2-4; D uncertain. The V gene lost 2 bases and the J gene lost 6 bases, with 8 bases spanning the gap. CDR3 length: 13 amino acids. For the CDR3, the DNA is TGTGCCAGCAGTTTATCTTCCGGAAACATTCAGTACTTC. Protein: CASSLSSGNIQYF.

The chain combines TRBV4-3 with TRBJ1-2; a possible D gene is TRBD1 (6 bases). Per the germline V gene, CDR1 is LGHNA and CDR2 is YSLEER. V gave up 2 bases and J gave up 2 bases, with 15 bases separating them. The CDR3 loop spans 16 amino acids. CDR3 amino acids: CASSQLHPTGNYGYTF. DNA of the CDR3: TGCGCCAGCAGCCAATTGCATCCTACAGGGAACTATGGCTACACCTTC.

The CDR3 loop is CASSSDGRLSSYNEQFF. The CDR3 nucleotides are TGTGCCAGCAGCTCGGATGGACGTTTGAGCTCCTACAATGAGCAGTTCTTC. The V call is TRBV5-4, the J call TRBJ2-1; no clear D gene. The CDR3 covers 17 residues. CDR1 is SGHNT and CDR2 is YYREEE in the germline V gene (reference sequence). The ends were cut back, 3 bases at V and 0 bases at J, with 16 bases in the middle.

This chain joins TRBV14 and TRBJ2-7, with 9 bases that match TRBD2. This CDR3 has 15 residues. The germline gives CDR1 SGHDN, CDR2 FVKESK. Trimming removed 0 bases from V and 6 bases from J; junction bases left unmatched: 6. CDR3 protein: CASSQESGRIFEQYF. CDR3 DNA: TGTGCCAGCAGCCAAGAAAGCGGGAGGATATTCGAGCAGTACTTC.

This rearrangement joins TRBV2 to TRBJ1-5, with a tentative D call TRBD1 (5 bases). CDR3 length equals 15 residues. V gave up 2 bases and J gave up 7 bases, with 15 bases separating them. Germline loops: CDR1 SNHLY, CDR2 FYNNEI. In nucleotides, the CDR3 is TGTGCCAGCAGTGAATATAGGGCAGGGAACCAGCCCCAGCATTTT. Amino acids: CASSEYRAGNQPQHF.

V is TRBV7-3 and J is TRBJ2-1; 8 nucleotides match TRBD2. The CDR3 covers 14 residues. Per germline, CDR1 SGHTA and CDR2 FQGTGA. V lost 4 bases, J lost 7 bases, and 6 bases stayed unmatched. Here the CDR3 DNA reads TGTGCCAGCAGCTCGGGGGGGGCCCCGAATGAGCAGTTCTTC. Translation gives CASSSGGAPNEQFF.

This sequence joins TRBV10-2 and TRBJ2-3; the match to TRBD2 covers 12 bases. V lost 2 bases and J lost 8; bases outside the gene matches: 14. This CDR3 is built from 18 residues. Germline loops: CDR1 WSHSY, CDR2 SAAADI. The CDR3 spells CASSEGTSGFPSAGTQYF. The DNA of the CDR3 is TGCGCCAGCAGTGAGGGGACTAGCGGGTTCCCCTCGGCGGGTACGCAGTATTTT.

The rearrangement links TRBV5-8 to TRBJ1-1, with D unresolved. V dropped 6 bases and J dropped 1 base, with 16 bases sitting between them. CDR3 length equals 15 residues. The germline V gene has CDR1 SGHTS and CDR2 YDEGEE. DNA for the CDR3: TGTGCCAGCAAACACCCCGACAATTGGAACACTGAAGCTTTCTTT. Translation: CASKHPDNWNTEAFF.

The rearrangement links TRBV4-3 to TRBJ2-5, with a weak D call TRBD1 (5 bases). CDR1 LGHNA and CDR2 YSLEER come from the germline V gene. The V end lost 0 bases, the J end lost 5 bases, and 13 bases lay between the germline ends. The CDR3 consists of 15 residues. CDR3 amino acids: CASSQDRKGWETQYF. The CDR3, as DNA: TGCGCCAGCAGCCAAGATCGTAAGGGGTGGGAGACCCAGTACTTC.

The V gene is TRBV7-2, the J gene TRBJ1-1; 8 positions match TRBD1. The CDR3 runs to 15 residues. CDR1 SGHTA and CDR2 FQGNSA come from the germline V gene. The V segment lost 5 bases and the J segment 1 base; nucleotides outside the gene matches: 6. The CDR3 loop is CASSAQTGENTEAFF. For the CDR3, the DNA is TGTGCCAGCAGCGCCCAGACAGGGGAGAACACTGAAGCTTTCTTT.

This chain links TRBV6-1 with TRBJ2-7; tentative D call: TRBD2 (6 bases). The ends were cut back, 0 bases at V and 4 bases at J, with 10 bases in the middle. The germline V gene has CDR1 MNHNS and CDR2 SASEGT. This CDR3 is built from 14 residues. The CDR3 here is CASSEARLAYEQYF. The CDR3 DNA reads TGTGCCAGCAGTGAAGCGCGGCTAGCGTACGAGCAGTACTTC.

The gene calls are TRBV28 and TRBJ1-1, with 10 nucleotides matching TRBD1. CDR3 length: 15 amino acids. Germline loops: CDR1 MDHEN, CDR2 SYDVKM. Germline trimming cut 6 bases from V and 7 bases from J; bases unmatched to any gene: 11. As DNA, the CDR3 is TGTGCCAGCAGCAACCCGACAGGGGGCATCGATGAAGCTTTCTTT. It translates to CASSNPTGGIDEAFF. Complete variable domain (other parts from reference TRBV28 and TRBJ1-1): DVKVTQSSRYLVKRTGEKVFLECVQDMDHENMFWYRQDPGLGLRLIYFSYDVKMKEKGDIPEGYSVSREKKERFSLILESASTNQTSMYLCASSNPTGGIDEAFFGQGTRLTVV.

The chain uses TRBV7-2 and TRBJ2-1; D is perhaps TRBD1 (5 bases). Trimming removed 7 bases from V and 13 bases from J, with 17 bases in between. From germline, CDR1 is SGHTA and CDR2 FQGNSA. The CDR3 loop spans 12 amino acids. The CDR3 bases are TGTGCCAGCACGATAGGATCCGACAGACAGTTCTTC. Residues: CASTIGSDRQFF.

The sample holds a few counts of this clone. The genes are TRBV30 and TRBJ2-7; D uncertain. The CDR3 contains 11 residues. V shed 4 bases and J shed 1 base, with 5 bases lying between them. CDR1 is GTSNPN, CDR2 SVGIG, per germline (reference sequence). The CDR3 DNA sequence: TGTGCCTGGACAGATTCCTACGAGCAGTACTTC. Encoded protein: CAWTDSYEQYF.

The gene calls are TRBV19 and TRBJ2-1, with TRBD1 matching 10 bases. Looked up from germline, CDR1 is LNHDA and CDR2 is SQIVND (reference sequence). The CDR3 is 15 amino acids. Trimming cost V 6 bases and J 4 bases; bases outside gene matches: 6. The CDR3 sequence is CASSVPGQGYNEQFF. The CDR3 DNA sequence: TGTGCCAGTAGCGTGCCGGGACAGGGGTACAATGAGCAGTTCTTC.

The chain links TRBV1 to TRBJ1-2. TRBV1 is termed a pseudogene. The CDR3 covers 12 residues. The CDR3 DNA sequence: TGCACCAGCAGCCAAGGACACTATGGCTACACCTTC. Its translation is CTSSQGHYGYTF.